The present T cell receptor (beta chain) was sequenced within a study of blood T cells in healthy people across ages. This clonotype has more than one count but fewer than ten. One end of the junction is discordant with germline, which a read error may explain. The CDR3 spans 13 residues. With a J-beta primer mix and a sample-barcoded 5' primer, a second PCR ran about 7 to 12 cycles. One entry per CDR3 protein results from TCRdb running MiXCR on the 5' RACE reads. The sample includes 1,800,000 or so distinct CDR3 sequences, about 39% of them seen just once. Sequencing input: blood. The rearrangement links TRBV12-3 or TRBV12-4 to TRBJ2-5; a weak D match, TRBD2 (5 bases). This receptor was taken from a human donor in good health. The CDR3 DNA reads TGTGCCAGCAGTTTCCCCGGGGAAGAGTCCCAGTACTTC. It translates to CASSFPGEESQYF.